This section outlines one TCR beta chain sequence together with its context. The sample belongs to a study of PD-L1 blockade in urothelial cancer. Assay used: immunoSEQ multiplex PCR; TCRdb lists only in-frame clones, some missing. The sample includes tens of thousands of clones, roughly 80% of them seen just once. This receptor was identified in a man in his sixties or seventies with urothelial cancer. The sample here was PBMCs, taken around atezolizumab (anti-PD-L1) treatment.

Here the CDR3 DNA reads TGTGCCAGCACCCCAGGACGGGATGGCTATGGCTACACCTTC. Translation gives CASTPGRDGYGYTF. J is TRBJ1-2 and V is TRBV2; D gene ambiguous. Trimming stripped 7 bases from V and 4 bases from J, with 16 bases between. The CDR3 is 14 amino acids. CDR1 is SNHLY, CDR2 FYNNEI, per germline.